Included here is one T cell receptor (beta chain) sequence, with context. As yet, its antigen is unknown. The data belong to a study of graft-versus-host responses after intestinal transplantation. The CDR3 totals 16 residues. Trimming pared 4 bases from V and 6 bases from J, leaving 19 bases between. Germline lookup yields CDR1 MGHRA and CDR2 YSYEKL. Whole-study results and caveats: Marrow from the recipient contained GvH clones, some of which had appeared first in ileum or blood.

Clones were read by immunoSEQ multiplex PCR, and TCRdb kept only the in-frame ones, dropping some. The table includes fewer than 4,500 clones, about 94% detected once. The sequence came from a human patient who received an intestinal transplant, so some T cells may come from the graft donor. The gene calls are TRBV4-1 and TRBJ2-1; D is unclear. The material was PBMCs, obtained 11 days after intestinal transplantation. CDR3: CASSLELPPVGNEQFF. The CDR3 DNA follows: TGCGCCAGCAGCCTCGAATTGCCACCAGTGGGCAATGAGCAGTTCTTC.